The entry below describes one T cell receptor (beta chain). It has no known antigen specificity. Nothing much larger sits one base from this clone, and base qualities are not available. The sample is drawn from a study of T cell responses to AZD1222 COVID-19 vaccine (dated by TCRdb to the early 2020s). With regard to the full study: AZD1222 recipients with second doses at about 4 weeks or about 12 weeks were pooled, because spike-specific TCR depth and breadth did not differ between schedules. A total of 233 trial participants underwent TCR sequencing, of whom 207 received two doses of AZD1222 and 26 received two doses of the MenACWY control vaccine. Trial participants were enrolled by age into 18-55, 56-69 and 70-plus year subgroups, with around 140, 26 and 57 TCR-sequenced participants respectively. The full study reports these points: Conclusions about previously exposed vaccinees are limited, since just five to seven AZD1222 recipients were seropositive for SARS-CoV-2 at baseline. Participants were mostly white British and included more females than males, and it was suggested by the authors that clonal diversity may have been underestimated. After two AZD1222 doses, spike-specific TCR breadth and depth were significantly higher than at day 0 and than in MenACWY recipients. Because no day 14 peak-response samples were available, repertoires were characterized only after the peak T cell response. The vaccine-associated CD4 TCRs covered the entire spike protein, and the dominant responses fell in regions 160-218 and 743-854. Reportedly, almost half of the unique spike-specific TCRs recognized epitopes lying outside the regions that are mutated in the B.1.351 and B.1.1.7 variants. In the small 56-69-year group, the increase in depth fell short of significance, most likely because of low power.

The CDR3 regions of human TCRbeta chains were analyzed by immunosequencing. As for the authors' bioinformatics: Repertoire TCRs were checked for matches against a reference library of SARS-CoV-2-specific TCRs that had been generated using the MIRA antigen-specificity platform. Breadth was defined as the fraction of unique TCRs that were SARS-CoV-2-associated. Depth was defined as the fraction of total T cells that were SARS-CoV-2-associated. Using the MIRA data, every spike-specific TCR was mapped to the spike region that the TCR reacted to and assigned to either a CD4 or a CD8 class. Log10-transformed breadth and depth values were compared by one-way ANOVA with Sidak's multiple comparisons tests. This immuneACCESS table, as held by TCRdb, lists in-frame sequences with V and J called but not all clones. Of the missing ones, under half trace to an unresolved V gene in checked studies; the others have no known cause. The DNA gave D and trimming, while V, J and clone size come from that table. The sample data list some 130,000 clones, and roughly 90% of these were observed just once. The top ten constitute about 1.9% of the sample.

Including cysteine and phenylalanine, the CDR3 has 14 amino acids. The DNA shown is the 42-base CDR3, in frame from base 1. From a lookup of the germline V gene, CDR1 and CDR2 are SGDLS and YYNGEE. V loses 1 base of germline sequence and J loses 0 bases, and the interval between the two ends is 4 bases. The meaning of the sample's time point label: baseline before first vaccination. Samples from vaccinated people were obtained from the UK trials COV001 and COV002, which included a single-blind randomized controlled phase 2/3 trial of AZD1222 (ChAdOx1 nCoV-19) in healthy adults. For TCRbeta chain sequencing, PBMC samples were collected from trial participants at day 0 and at day 28 after the second dose.

The rearranged chain carries TRBV9 and TRBJ1-4; no D segment can be confidently identified. The source was peripheral blood, collected on day 0 of AZD1222 vaccination. This receptor was identified in an adult in good health. The sequenced DNA is TGTGCCAGCAGCGTATATGCAACTAATGAAAAACTGTTTTTT. The resulting protein is CASSVYATNEKLFF.